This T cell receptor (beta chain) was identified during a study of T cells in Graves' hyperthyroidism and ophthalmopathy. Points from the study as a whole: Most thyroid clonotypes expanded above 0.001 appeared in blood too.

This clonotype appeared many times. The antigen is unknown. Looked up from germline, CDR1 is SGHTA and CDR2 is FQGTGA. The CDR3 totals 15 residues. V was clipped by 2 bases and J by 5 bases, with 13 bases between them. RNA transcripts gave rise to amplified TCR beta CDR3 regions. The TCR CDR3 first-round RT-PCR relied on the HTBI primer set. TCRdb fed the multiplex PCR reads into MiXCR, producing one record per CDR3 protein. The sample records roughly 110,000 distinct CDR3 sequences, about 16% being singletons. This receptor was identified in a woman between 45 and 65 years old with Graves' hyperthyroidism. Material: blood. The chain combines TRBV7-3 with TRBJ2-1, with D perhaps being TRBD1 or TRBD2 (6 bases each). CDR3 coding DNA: TGTGCCAGCAGCTTAGAAGGGGGGTGGAACAATGAGCAGTTCTTC. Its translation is CASSLEGGWNNEQFF.